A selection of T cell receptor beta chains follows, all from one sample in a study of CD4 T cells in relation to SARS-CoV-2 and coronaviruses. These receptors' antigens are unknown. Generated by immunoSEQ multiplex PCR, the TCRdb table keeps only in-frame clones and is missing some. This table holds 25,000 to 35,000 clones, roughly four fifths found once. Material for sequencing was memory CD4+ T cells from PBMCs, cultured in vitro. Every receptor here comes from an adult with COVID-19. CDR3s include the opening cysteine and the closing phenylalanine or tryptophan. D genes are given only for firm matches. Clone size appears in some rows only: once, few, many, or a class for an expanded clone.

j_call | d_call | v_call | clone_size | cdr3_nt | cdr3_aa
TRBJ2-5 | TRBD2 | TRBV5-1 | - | TGCGCCAGCAGCTTGGGGCCTAGCGGGAACCAAGAGACCCAGTACTTC | CASSLGPSGNQETQYF
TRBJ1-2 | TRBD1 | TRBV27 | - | TGTGCCAGCAGCCAATCCGGACAGGAACGGGGCTACACCTTC | CASSQSGQERGYTF
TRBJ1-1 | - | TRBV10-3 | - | TGTGCCATCAGCGGATCCACTAACACTGAAGCTTTCTTT | CAISGSTNTEAFF
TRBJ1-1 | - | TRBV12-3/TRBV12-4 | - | TGTGCCAGCAGTTTTGCGGGGAACACTGAAGCTTTCTTT | CASSFAGNTEAFF
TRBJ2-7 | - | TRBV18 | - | TGTGCCAGCTCACTGGACAGTGGTGTCTACGAGCAGTACTTC | CASSLDSGVYEQYF
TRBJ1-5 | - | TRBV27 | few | TGTGCCAGCAGACTTAGGCGGGGCTTGTCTAGCAATCAGCCCCAGCATTTT | CASRLRRGLSSNQPQHF
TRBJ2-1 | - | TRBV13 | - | TGTGCCACAGACAGGAGCTCCTACAATGAGCAGTTCTTC | CATDRSSYNEQFF
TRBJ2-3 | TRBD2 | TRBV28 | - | TGTGCCAGCTCAAGGGGTCTAGCGGGGGACACAGATACGCAGTATTTT | CASSRGLAGDTDTQYF
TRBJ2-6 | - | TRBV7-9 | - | TGTGCCAGCAAGGGGAGGGGGGTTGGTGGGGCCAACGTCCTGACTTTC | CASKGRGVGGANVLTF
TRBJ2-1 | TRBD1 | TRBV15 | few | TGTGCCACCAGCAGTAACAGGGGCTCCTACAATGAGCAGTTCTTC | CATSSNRGSYNEQFF
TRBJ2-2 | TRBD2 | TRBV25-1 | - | TGTGCCAGCAGTGAAGGCGGGAGGGGGAACACCGGGGAGCTGTTTTTT | CASSEGGRGNTGELFF
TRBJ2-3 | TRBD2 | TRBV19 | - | TGTGCCAGTAGTATACCTCCAGCGGGAACTAGCACAGATACGCAGTATTTT | CASSIPPAGTSTDTQYF
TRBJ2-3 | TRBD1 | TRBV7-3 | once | TGTGCCAGCAGCCTCGGGACAGGGTATTCAGATACGCAGTATTTT | CASSLGTGYSDTQYF
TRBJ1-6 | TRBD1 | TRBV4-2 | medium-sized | TGTGCCAGCAGCCAAGGGACAGGGAGGTCACCCCTCCACTTT | CASSQGTGRSPLHF
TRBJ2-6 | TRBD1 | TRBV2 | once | TGTGCCAGCAGTCTATGGACAGGGTCTGGGGCCAACGTCCTGACTTTC | CASSLWTGSGANVLTF
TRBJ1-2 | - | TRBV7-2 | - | TGTGCCAGCAGCTTAGCGCCAGATAACTATGGCTACACCTTC | CASSLAPDNYGYTF
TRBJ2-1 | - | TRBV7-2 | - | TGTGCCAGCAGCTTAGTAGCAACTACCAACAATGAGCAGTTCTTC | CASSLVATTNNEQFF
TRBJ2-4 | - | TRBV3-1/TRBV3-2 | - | TGTGCCAGCAGCCAAAGGGGATTCAACATTCAGTACTTC | CASSQRGFNIQYF
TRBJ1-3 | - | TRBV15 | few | TGTGCCACCGGCGAGAGTTTCGCTGGAAACACCATATATTTT | CATGESFAGNTIYF
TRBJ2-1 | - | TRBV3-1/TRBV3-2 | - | TGTGCCAGCAGCCAAGAGGGCCGAGGGGTCTCCTACAATGAGCAGTTCTTC | CASSQEGRGVSYNEQFF
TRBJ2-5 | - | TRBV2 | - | TGTGCCAGCAGTCTCATCATGCAGGGAGGAGAGACCCAGTACTTC | CASSLIMQGGETQYF
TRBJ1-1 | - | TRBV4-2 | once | TGTGCCAGCAGCCAAGGACGGATGAACACTGAAGCTTTCTTT | CASSQGRMNTEAFF
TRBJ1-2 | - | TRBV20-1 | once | TGCAGTGCCCAGGAGAATGGCTACACCTTC | CSAQENGYTF
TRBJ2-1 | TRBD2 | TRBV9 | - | TGTGCCAGCAGCTCCATAGCGGGAGTCAATGAGCAGTTCTTC | CASSSIAGVNEQFF
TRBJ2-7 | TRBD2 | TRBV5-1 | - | TGCGCCAGCAGCTTGGGTCTAGCGGGGCCCTACGAGCAGTACTTC | CASSLGLAGPYEQYF
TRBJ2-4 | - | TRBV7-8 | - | TGTGCCAGCAGCTTAGTCCCCGGGCTTGGCCAAACTCGGAGAAACATTCAGTACTTC | CASSLVPGLGQTRRNIQYF
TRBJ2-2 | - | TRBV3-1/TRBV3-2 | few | TGTGCCAGCAGAAATACTGGTCGGGACACCGGGGAGCTGTTTTTT | CASRNTGRDTGELFF
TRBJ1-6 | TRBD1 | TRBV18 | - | TGTGCCAGCTCGCCAGGGGGCAAGAATTCACCCCTCCACTTT | CASSPGGKNSPLHF
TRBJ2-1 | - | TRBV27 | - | TGTGCCAGCAGCCGCCTCAGGGGGGCGTCCTACAATGAGCAGTTCTTC | CASSRLRGASYNEQFF
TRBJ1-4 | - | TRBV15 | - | TGTGCCACCAGCAGAGATCTGGGGGATACCGCAACTAATGAAAAACTGTTTTTT | CATSRDLGDTATNEKLFF
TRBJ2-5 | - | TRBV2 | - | TGTGCCAGCAGTATAACCGGGACTTTAGAGACCCAGTACTTC | CASSITGTLETQYF
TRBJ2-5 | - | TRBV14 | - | TGTGCCAGCAGCCAATTACGGGGGGAGACCCAGTACTTC | CASSQLRGETQYF
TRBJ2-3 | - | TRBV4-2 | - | TGTGCCAGCAGCCAAGATCGTTCCGCTAGCCTGATGCAGTATTTT | CASSQDRSASLMQYF
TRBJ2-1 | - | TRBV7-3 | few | TGTGCCAGCAGCTTAACCGAGAATGAGCAGTTCTTC | CASSLTENEQFF
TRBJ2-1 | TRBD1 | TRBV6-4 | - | TGTGCCAGCAGTCTCTACTCCGGGACAGGGGGAGAGGAGCAGTTCTTC | CASSLYSGTGGEEQFF
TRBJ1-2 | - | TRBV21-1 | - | TGTGCCAGCAGCAAAGCATACTCAAGGACAGATTCGGGCTACACCTTC | CASSKAYSRTDSGYTF
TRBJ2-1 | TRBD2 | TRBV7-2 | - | TGTGCCAGCAGCTTGCTACCCGGGACTAGCGGGGGGGGGTGCGTCTTC | CASSLLPGTSGGGCVF
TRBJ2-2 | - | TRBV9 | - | TGTGCCAGCAGCTCACGCCTTGGGTTCACCGGGGAGCTGTTTTTT | CASSSRLGFTGELFF